The T cell receptor beta chain under discussion was sequenced for a study of CD8+ T cells in alopecia areata. Stated treatment: oral pan-JAK inhibitor, 5-10 mg twice daily. RNA extraction and reverse transcription yielded cDNA as sequencing template. This table comes from immunoSEQ multiplex PCR, and its TCRdb copy is limited to in-frame clones, with some not included. Of 270,000 or so clones listed, 55% to 70% were seen once; the top ten hold around 1.8%. Trimming at V came to 7 bases and at J to 1 base, leaving 12 bases not matched to a gene. The CDR3 spans 16 residues. Germline lookup yields CDR1 SGHRS and CDR2 YFSETQ.

This TCR was recovered from a human donor with alopecia areata. Material: CD4+ T cells sorted from blood, obtained at week 24, from a patient treated with tofacitinib. The chain links TRBV5-1 to TRBJ1-1, with 8 bases matching TRBD1. The CDR3 here is CASRSGTGTKNTEAFF. In DNA, the CDR3 is TGCGCCAGCCGGTCCGGGACAGGTACCAAGAACACTGAAGCTTTCTTT.